The present T cell receptor beta chain was sequenced within a study of graft-versus-host responses after intestinal transplantation. In the study overall: The transplants performed in recipients were multivisceral, liver-intestinal, or isolated intestinal. Every recipient had anti-thymocyte globulin induction and roughly three years of tacrolimus plus steroids. Study findings and constraints: Marrow from the recipient contained GvH clones, some of which had appeared first in ileum or blood. Patients who carried graft-donor T cell macrochimerism also had high graft-versus-host to host-versus-graft clonal ratios in their allografts.

Researchers processed graft tissue to release intraepithelial and lamina propria lymphocytes. With 7 bases removed from V and 4 bases from J, the gap between germline ends came to 11 bases. The germline V gene encodes CDR1 LGHNT and CDR2 FRNRAP. This CDR3 is built from 13 residues. As concerns this clone: Its antigen remains unknown.

Assay: immunoSEQ multiplex PCR; the TCRdb copy retains only in-frame clones and omits some. The profile shows around 17,000 clones, 79% of them singletons. The sample consisted of ileum tissue, taken approximately 480 days after intestinal transplant. This receptor was taken from a human patient who received an intestinal transplant, so some T cells may come from the graft donor. V is TRBV12-5 and J is TRBJ1-3; no clear D gene. CDR3 amino acids: CASAPPGGNTIYF. The CDR3 nucleotides are TGTGCTAGTGCCCCCCCCGGGGGAAACACCATATATTTT.